A selection of T cell receptor beta chains follows, all from one sample in a study of blood T cell repertoires in COVID-19. TCRdb's copy holds only in-frame clones and misses some; the assay was immunoSEQ multiplex PCR. The data contain about 210,000 clones, about 80% of them singletons. The sequencing sample was made of peripheral blood. Receptors originate from a woman aged 60-75 years with COVID-19, enrolled during active disease. CDR3s include the opening cysteine and the closing phenylalanine or tryptophan. D genes are given only for firm matches. Clone size is not always given. Where it is, it says once, few, many or a class for expanded clones.

TRBJ2-3,TRBV7-8,NA,NA,CASSFITDTQYF,TGTGCCAGCAGCTTTATCACAGATACGCAGTATTTT
TRBJ2-1,TRBV6-6,TRBD2,NA,CASSSPTSGRRGEQFF,TGTGCCAGCAGTTCCCCTACTAGCGGGAGGAGGGGTGAGCAGTTCTTC
TRBJ2-3,TRBV25-1,NA,NA,CASSEVIAGAMVGTQYF,TGTGCCAGCAGTGAAGTTATTGCGGGGGCCATGGTGGGTACGCAGTATTTT
TRBJ1-2,TRBV13,TRBD1,NA,CASSPGQGRQRDGYTF,TGTGCCAGCAGCCCGGGACAGGGGCGTCAAAGAGATGGCTACACCTTC
TRBJ2-3,TRBV12-2,NA,NA,CASRPPQDTQYF,TGTGCAAGTCGCCCCCCCCAGGATACGCAGTATTTT
TRBJ1-5,TRBV7-8,TRBD1,NA,CASSLVAGQAISNQPQHF,TGTGCCAGCAGCTTAGTTGCGGGACAGGCCATCAGCAATCAGCCCCAGCATTTT
TRBJ1-2,TRBV28,NA,NA,CASSSGGYGYTF,TGTGCCAGCAGTTCCGGGGGCTATGGCTACACCTTC
TRBJ2-7,TRBV20-1,TRBD2,NA,CSARGTSEQYF,TGCAGTGCTAGAGGGACTAGCGAGCAGTACTTC
TRBJ2-5,TRBV5-1,TRBD2,NA,CASSPGLAGGPEETQYF,TGCGCCAGCAGCCCGGGACTAGCGGGAGGGCCGGAGGAGACCCAGTACTTC
TRBJ2-1,TRBV7-7,TRBD2,NA,CASSLAGANEQFF,TGTGCTAGCAGCTTAGCGGGGGCTAATGAGCAGTTCTTC
TRBJ2-3,TRBV7-3,TRBD2,NA,CASSLRQREGITDTQYF,TGTGCCAGCAGCTTGAGGCAGCGGGAGGGCATCACAGATACGCAGTATTTT
TRBJ2-5,TRBV19,TRBD2,NA,CASSIVAGGGETQYF,TGTGCCAGTAGTATAGTAGCGGGAGGAGGAGAGACCCAGTACTTC
TRBJ1-1,TRBV29-1,TRBD1,few,CSVAGQGRTEAFF,TGCAGCGTGGCGGGACAGGGGAGGACTGAAGCTTTCTTT
TRBJ2-5,TRBV7-6,NA,NA,CASFGGAGPRETQYF,TGTGCCAGTTTTGGGGGGGCCGGGCCAAGGGAGACCCAGTACTTC
TRBJ1-5,TRBV3-1/TRBV3-2,TRBD1,NA,CASSLGQGNSHQHF,TGTGCCAGCAGCCTCGGACAGGGAAACAGCCACCAGCATTTT
TRBJ2-2,TRBV18,TRBD2,once,CASSPPRLAGPANTGELFF,TGTGCCAGCTCACCACCCCGACTAGCGGGACCCGCGAACACCGGGGAGCTGTTTTTT
TRBJ1-6,TRBV20-1,NA,NA,CSASTEGRVGSYNSPLHF,TGCAGTGCTAGTACGGAGGGGAGAGTGGGCTCCTATAATTCACCCCTCCACTTT
TRBJ2-7,TRBV2,NA,NA,CASSEIRGYEQYF,TGTGCCAGCAGTGAAATCAGGGGCTACGAGCAGTACTTC
TRBJ1-5,TRBV2,NA,once,CASSQTPVSNQPQHF,TGTGCCAGCAGTCAGACACCCGTAAGCAATCAGCCCCAGCATTTT
TRBJ1-5,TRBV7-8,NA,NA,CASSRQASNQPQHF,TGTGCCAGCAGCCGACAGGCGAGCAATCAGCCCCAGCATTTT
TRBJ2-1,TRBV6-5,TRBD1,NA,CASRPDRRTYNEQFF,TGTGCCAGCAGACCGGACAGGCGAACCTACAATGAGCAGTTCTTC
TRBJ1-2,TRBV5-6,TRBD1,once,CASSPTGREGYTF,TGTGCCAGCAGCCCGACAGGGCGAGAAGGCTACACCTTC
TRBJ1-5,TRBV30,NA,NA,CAWSVVGSSNQPQHF,TGTGCCTGGAGTGTAGTGGGTAGCAGTAATCAGCCCCAGCATTTT
TRBJ1-1,TRBV5-6,NA,NA,CASSPRGLRTEAFF,TGTGCCAGCAGCCCCAGGGGACTACGGACTGAAGCTTTCTTT
TRBJ1-2,TRBV5-1,NA,NA,CASSLVLEHGYTF,TGCGCCAGCAGCTTGGTGTTGGAGCATGGCTACACCTTC
TRBJ2-2,TRBV4-3,NA,NA,CASSQEGAAPRELFF,TGCGCCAGCAGCCAAGAGGGGGCGGCTCCCAGGGAGCTGTTTTTT
TRBJ1-2,TRBV18,TRBD1,NA,CASSPLVYRGRENYGYTF,TGTGCCAGCTCACCACTTGTTTACAGGGGGCGAGAGAACTATGGCTACACCTTC
TRBJ2-1,TRBV5-1,NA,NA,CASSSDTYNEQFF,TGCGCCAGCAGTTCGGACACATACAATGAGCAGTTCTTC